The 7 T cell receptor beta chains presented below share a single source sample, sequenced in a study of blood T cell repertoires in COVID-19. The protocol was immunoSEQ multiplex PCR, while the TCRdb copy is restricted to in-frame clones and leaves out a portion. The sample has 300,000 to 400,000 clones; 86% are singletons. The sample was peripheral blood. Source of these receptors: an older woman with COVID-19, enrolled during active disease.

This rearrangement joins TRBV6-6 to TRBJ1-2; 7 nucleotides agree with TRBD1. This CDR3 region has 15 residues. With V trimmed by 4 bases and J by 4 bases, 9 bases remained unmatched. Germline CDR1 is MNHNY and CDR2 is SVGAGI (reference sequence). The CDR3 is CASSSRDRGIYGYTF. CDR3 coding DNA: TGTGCCAGCAGTTCCCGGGACAGAGGTATCTATGGCTACACCTTC.

The rearrangement links TRBV13 to TRBJ2-7, with TRBD2 matching 12 bases. V trimming: 5 bases; J trimming: 3 bases; junction bases outside the gene matches: 5. The CDR3 covers 15 residues. Looked up from germline, CDR1 is PRHDT and CDR2 is FYEKMQ (reference sequence). CDR3 in amino acids: CASSRRLAGDYEQYF. CDR3 in DNA: TGTGCCAGCAGCCGAAGACTAGCGGGGGACTACGAGCAGTACTTC.

The rearrangement uses TRBV19 and TRBJ2-2; 7 bases align to TRBD2. V gave up 7 bases and J gave up 8 bases; unmatched junction bases: 13. The CDR3 has 15 amino acids. Germline CDR1 LNHDA, CDR2 SQIVND (reference sequence). DNA for the CDR3: TGTGCCAGTAACAAAGCGGGGCGTGAAGGAGGGGAGCTGTTTTTT. Translated, it gives CASNKAGREGGELFF.

As DNA, the CDR3 is TGTGCCAGCAGCCAAGCGGGGAAGAACACTGAAGCTTTCTTT. It encodes CASSQAGKNTEAFF. The chain couples TRBV4-2 to TRBJ1-1; D not resolved. The CDR3 is made up of 14 amino acids. CDR1 LGHNA and CDR2 YNFKEQ come from the germline V gene. V was shortened by 1 base and J by 1 base, with 7 bases between the two germline ends.

This clone was recorded once. V and J are TRBV7-9 and TRBJ1-6; TRBD1 matches at 8 bases. This CDR3 region has 15 residues. Trimming cost V 1 base and J 10 bases; bases outside gene matches: 6. Germline V lookup: CDR1 SEHNR, CDR2 FQNEAQ (reference sequence). The CDR3 region has the DNA TGTGCCAGCAGCTTAGGCCAGGGGGCTAGGTCACCCCTCCACTTT. It encodes CASSLGQGARSPLHF.

The rearrangement joins TRBV7-3 to TRBJ2-5, with TRBD1 identical over 9 bases. The CDR3 totals 21 residues. The V and J ends lost 1 base and 0 bases, in that order; junction bases with no gene match: 18. Germline lookup yields CDR1 SGHTA and CDR2 FQGTGA. CDR3 sequence (DNA): TGTGCCAGCAGCTTAAGATCGGACCCGCGACAGGGGGAGAGGTACCAAGAGACCCAGTACTTC. Translated: CASSLRSDPRQGERYQETQYF. The variable domain in full, completed from reference TRBV7-3 and TRBJ2-5, reads GAGVSQTPSNKVTEKGKYVELRCDPISGHTALYWYRQSLGQGPEFLIYFQGTGAADDSGLPNDRFFAVRPEGSVSTLKIQRTERGDSAVYLCASSLRSDPRQGERYQETQYFGPGTRLLVL.

V and J are TRBV30 and TRBJ2-7; 7 bases match TRBD2. Trimming took 6 bases from V and 6 from J; bases not matched to a gene: 8. Per the germline V gene, CDR1 is GTSNPN and CDR2 is SVGIG (reference sequence). The CDR3 loop spans 12 amino acids. The CDR3 sequence is CACLEWGGEQYF. The DNA of the CDR3 is TGTGCCTGTCTAGAGTGGGGGGGCGAGCAGTACTTC.